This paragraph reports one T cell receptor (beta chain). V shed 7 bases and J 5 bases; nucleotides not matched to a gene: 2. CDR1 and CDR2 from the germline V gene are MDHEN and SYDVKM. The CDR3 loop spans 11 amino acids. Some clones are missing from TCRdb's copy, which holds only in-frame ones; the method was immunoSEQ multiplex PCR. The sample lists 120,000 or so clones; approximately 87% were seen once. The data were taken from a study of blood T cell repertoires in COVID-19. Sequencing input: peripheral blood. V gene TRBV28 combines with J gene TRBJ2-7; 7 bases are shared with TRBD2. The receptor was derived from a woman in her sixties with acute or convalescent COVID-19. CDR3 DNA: TGTGCCAGCAAGCGGGGAAACGAGCAGTACTTC. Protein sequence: CASKRGNEQYF.